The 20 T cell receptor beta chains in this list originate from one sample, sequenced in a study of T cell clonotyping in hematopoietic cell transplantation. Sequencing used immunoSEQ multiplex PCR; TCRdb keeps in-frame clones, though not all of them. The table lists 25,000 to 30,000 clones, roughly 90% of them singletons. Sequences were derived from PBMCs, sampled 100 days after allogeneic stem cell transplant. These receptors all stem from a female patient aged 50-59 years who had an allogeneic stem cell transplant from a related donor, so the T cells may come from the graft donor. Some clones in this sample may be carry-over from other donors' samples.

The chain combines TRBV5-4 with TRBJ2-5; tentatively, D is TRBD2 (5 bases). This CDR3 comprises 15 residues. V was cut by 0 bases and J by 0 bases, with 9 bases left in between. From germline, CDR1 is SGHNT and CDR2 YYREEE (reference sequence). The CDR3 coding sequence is TGTGCCAGCAGCTTGGCGGGAAGGTACCAAGAGACCCAGTACTTC. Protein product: CASSLAGRYQETQYF. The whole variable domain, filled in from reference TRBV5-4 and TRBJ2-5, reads ETGVTQSPTHLIKTRGQQVTLRCSSQSGHNTVSWYQQALGQGPQFIFQYYREEENGRGNFPPRFSGLQFPNYSSELNVNALELDDSALYLCASSLAGRYQETQYFGPGTRLLVL.

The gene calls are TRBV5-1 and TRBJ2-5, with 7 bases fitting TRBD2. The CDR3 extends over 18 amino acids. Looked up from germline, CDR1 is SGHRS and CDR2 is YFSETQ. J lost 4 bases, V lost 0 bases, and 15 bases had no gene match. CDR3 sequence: CASSLGAASAGFAETQYF. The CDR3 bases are TGCGCCAGCAGCTTGGGGGCGGCCTCAGCGGGGTTCGCAGAGACCCAGTACTTC.

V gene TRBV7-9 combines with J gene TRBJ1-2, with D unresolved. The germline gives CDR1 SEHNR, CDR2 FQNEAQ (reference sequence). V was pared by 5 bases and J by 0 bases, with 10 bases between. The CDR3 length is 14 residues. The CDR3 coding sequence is TGTGCCAGCAGCCTAATCTTAGCTAACTATGGCTACACCTTC. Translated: CASSLILANYGYTF.

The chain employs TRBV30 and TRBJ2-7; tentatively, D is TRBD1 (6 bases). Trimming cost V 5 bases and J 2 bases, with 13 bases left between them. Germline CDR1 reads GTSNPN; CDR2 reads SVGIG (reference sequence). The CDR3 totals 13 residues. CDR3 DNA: TGTGCCTGGCAGGGACACGCCGCCTACGAGCAGTACTTC. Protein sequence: CAWQGHAAYEQYF.

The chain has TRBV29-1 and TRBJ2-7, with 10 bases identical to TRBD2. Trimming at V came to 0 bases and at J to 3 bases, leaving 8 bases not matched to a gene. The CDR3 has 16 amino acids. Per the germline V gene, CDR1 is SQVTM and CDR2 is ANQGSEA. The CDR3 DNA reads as TGCAGCGTTGAAGATCGAGGGCTAGCGGGGGTCTACGAGCAGTACTTC. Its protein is CSVEDRGLAGVYEQYF.

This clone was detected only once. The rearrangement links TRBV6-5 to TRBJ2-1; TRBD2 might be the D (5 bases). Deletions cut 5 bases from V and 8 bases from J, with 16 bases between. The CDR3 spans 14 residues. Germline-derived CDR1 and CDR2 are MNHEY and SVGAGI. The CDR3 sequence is CASSVDLNRYEQFF. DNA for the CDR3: TGTGCCAGCAGTGTGGACTTAAACCGGTATGAGCAGTTCTTC.

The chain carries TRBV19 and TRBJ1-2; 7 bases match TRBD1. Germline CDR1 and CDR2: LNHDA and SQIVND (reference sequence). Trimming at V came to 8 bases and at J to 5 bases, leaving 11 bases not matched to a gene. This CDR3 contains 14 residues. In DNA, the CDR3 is TGTGCCAGTGGAGACAGGGCCACAGGATATGGCTACACCTTC. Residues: CASGDRATGYGYTF.

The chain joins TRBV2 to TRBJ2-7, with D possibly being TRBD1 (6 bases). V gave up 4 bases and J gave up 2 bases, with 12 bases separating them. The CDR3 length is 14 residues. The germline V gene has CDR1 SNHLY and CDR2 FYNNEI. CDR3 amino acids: CASSAQGPPYEQYF. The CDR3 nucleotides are TGTGCCAGCAGTGCCCAGGGGCCCCCCTACGAGCAGTACTTC. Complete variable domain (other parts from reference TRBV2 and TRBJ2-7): EPEVTQTPSHQVTQMGQEVILRCVPISNHLYFYWYRQILGQKVEFLVSFYNNEISEKSEIFDDQFSVERPDGSNFTLKIRSTKLEDSAMYFCASSAQGPPYEQYFGPGTRLTVT.

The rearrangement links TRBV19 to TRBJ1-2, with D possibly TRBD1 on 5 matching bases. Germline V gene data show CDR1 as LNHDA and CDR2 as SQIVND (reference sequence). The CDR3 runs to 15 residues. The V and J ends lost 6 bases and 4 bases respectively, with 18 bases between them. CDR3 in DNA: TGTGCCAGTAGGCATCCCGGGACTGCGGTCTATGGCTACACCTTC. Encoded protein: CASRHPGTAVYGYTF.

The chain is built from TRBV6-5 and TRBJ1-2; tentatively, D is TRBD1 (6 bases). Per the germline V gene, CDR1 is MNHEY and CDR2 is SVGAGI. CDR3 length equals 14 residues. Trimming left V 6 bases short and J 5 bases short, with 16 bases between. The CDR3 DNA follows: TGTGCCAGCAGGCCACCGGGGGGGCAGTATGGCTACACCTTC. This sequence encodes CASRPPGGQYGYTF.

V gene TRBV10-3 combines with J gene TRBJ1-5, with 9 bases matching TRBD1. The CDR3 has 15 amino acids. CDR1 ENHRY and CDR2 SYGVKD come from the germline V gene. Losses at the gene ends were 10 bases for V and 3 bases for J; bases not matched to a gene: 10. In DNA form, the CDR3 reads TGTGCCACCCGGGACAGGGACGTAAACAATCAGCCCCAGCATTTT. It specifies CATRDRDVNNQPQHF.

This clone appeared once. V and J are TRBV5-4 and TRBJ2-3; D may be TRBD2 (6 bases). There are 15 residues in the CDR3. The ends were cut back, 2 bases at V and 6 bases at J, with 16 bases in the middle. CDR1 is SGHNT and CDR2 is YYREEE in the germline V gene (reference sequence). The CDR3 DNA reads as TGTGCCAGCAGCTTACCTAGCGATGGCGGTGATACGCAGTATTTT. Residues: CASSLPSDGGDTQYF.

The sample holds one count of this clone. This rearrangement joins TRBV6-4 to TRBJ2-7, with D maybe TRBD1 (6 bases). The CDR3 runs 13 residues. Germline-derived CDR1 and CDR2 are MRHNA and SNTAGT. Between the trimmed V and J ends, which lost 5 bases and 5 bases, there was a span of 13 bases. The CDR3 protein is CASSIRGYHEQYF. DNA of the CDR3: TGTGCCAGCAGTATTAGGGGGTATCACGAGCAGTACTTC.

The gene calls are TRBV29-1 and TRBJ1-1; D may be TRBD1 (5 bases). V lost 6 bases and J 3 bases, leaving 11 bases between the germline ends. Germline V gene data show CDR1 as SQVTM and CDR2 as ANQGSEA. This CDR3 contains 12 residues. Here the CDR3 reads CSVPDRDTEAFF. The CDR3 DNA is TGCAGCGTCCCCGACAGAGACACTGAAGCTTTCTTT.

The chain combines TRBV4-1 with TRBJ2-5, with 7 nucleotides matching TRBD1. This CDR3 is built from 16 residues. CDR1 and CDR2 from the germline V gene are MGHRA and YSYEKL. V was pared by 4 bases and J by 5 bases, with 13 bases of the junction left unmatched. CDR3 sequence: CASSLTRAGGRETQYF. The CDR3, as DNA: TGCGCCAGCAGCCTAACTAGGGCAGGGGGTAGGGAGACCCAGTACTTC.

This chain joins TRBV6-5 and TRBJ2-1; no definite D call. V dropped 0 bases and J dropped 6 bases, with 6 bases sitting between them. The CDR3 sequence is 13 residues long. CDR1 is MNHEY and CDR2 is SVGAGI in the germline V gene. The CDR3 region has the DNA TGTGCCAGCAGTTACTCCCCAGGCAATGAGCAGTTCTTC. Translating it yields CASSYSPGNEQFF.

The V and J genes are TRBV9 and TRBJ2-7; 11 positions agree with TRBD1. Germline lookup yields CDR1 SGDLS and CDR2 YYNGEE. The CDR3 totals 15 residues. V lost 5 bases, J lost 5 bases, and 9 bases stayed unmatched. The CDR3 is CASSTRTGGINEQYF. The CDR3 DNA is TGTGCCAGCAGTACACGGACAGGGGGCATCAACGAGCAGTACTTC.

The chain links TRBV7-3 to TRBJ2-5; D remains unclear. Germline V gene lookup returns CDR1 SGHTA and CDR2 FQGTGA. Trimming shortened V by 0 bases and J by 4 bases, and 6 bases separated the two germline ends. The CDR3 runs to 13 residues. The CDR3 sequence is CASSLTGGETQYF. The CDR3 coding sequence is TGTGCCAGCAGCTTAACCGGTGGAGAGACCCAGTACTTC.

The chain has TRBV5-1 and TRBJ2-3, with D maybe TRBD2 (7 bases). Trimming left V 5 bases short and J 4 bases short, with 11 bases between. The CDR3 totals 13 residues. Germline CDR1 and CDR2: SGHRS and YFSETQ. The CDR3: CASRWGGSDTQYF. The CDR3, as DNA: TGCGCCAGCAGGTGGGGGGGCTCAGATACGCAGTATTTT.

The CDR3 nucleotides read TGTGCCAGCAGCTTAGGACCGCCTGAGAGTGGGGCCAACGTCCTGACTTTC. Its translation: CASSLGPPESGANVLTF. The J gene is TRBJ2-6, the V gene TRBV11-3; no clear D gene. V gave up 1 base and J gave up 3 bases, with 13 bases separating them. CDR1 is SGHNT, CDR2 YENEEA, per germline. The length of the CDR3 is 17 residues.